This TCR beta chain comes out of a study of spatial heterogeneity in lung cancer. Study-wide background: Sequencing consistently turned up more beta-chain sequences than alpha-chain sequences.

Many counts were recorded for this clonotype. The time point is: sample taken at primary tumor resection. Frozen PBMC, nontumor lung or tumor provided whole RNA, which was sequenced unsorted. Germline V lookup: CDR1 DFQATT, CDR2 SNEGSKA (reference sequence). The CDR3 loop spans 14 amino acids. The V end was cut by 5 bases, the J end by 4 bases, with 17 bases between. Using its own MiXCR run on the 5' RACE reads, TCRdb lists one record per CDR3 protein. The sample holds about 40,000 distinct CDR3 sequences, roughly 5.4% seen once. This rearrangement joins TRBV20-1 to TRBJ1-2, with unresolved D. This receptor was taken from a female donor with early-stage non-small cell lung cancer. The sample in question was PBMCs, obtained at surgery. The CDR3 region has the DNA TGCAGTGCTGCCCCTTGGACGCCGGGCTATGGCTACACCTTC. Protein: CSAAPWTPGYGYTF.